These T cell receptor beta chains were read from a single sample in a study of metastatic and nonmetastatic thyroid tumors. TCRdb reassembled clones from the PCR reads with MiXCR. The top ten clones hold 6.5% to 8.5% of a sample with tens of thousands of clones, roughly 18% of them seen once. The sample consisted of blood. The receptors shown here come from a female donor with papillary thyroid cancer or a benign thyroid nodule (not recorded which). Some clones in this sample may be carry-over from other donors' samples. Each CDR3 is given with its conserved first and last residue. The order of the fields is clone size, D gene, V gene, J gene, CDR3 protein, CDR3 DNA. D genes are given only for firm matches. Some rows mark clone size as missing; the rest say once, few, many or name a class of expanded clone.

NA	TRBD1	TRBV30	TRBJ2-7	CAWGRDRGSEQYF	TGTGCCTGGGGCCGGGACAGGGGGAGCGAGCAGTACTTC
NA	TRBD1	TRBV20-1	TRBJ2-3	CSAVRDSITDTQYF	TGCAGTGCTGTTCGGGACAGCATCACAGATACGCAGTATTTT
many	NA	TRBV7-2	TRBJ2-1	CASSTRAGSSYNEQFF	TGTGCCAGCAGCACCCGGGCGGGGAGCTCCTACAATGAGCAGTTCTTC
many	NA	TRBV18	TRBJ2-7	CASSPSGDEQYF	TGTGCCAGCTCACCTTCAGGTGACGAGCAGTACTTC
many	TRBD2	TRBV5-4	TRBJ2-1	CASSLRQGGTSGTFHEQFF	TGTGCCAGCAGCTTGAGACAGGGGGGGACTAGCGGGACTTTCCATGAGCAGTTCTTC
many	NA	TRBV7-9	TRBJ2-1	CASSLLANEQFF	TGTGCCAGCAGCTTACTAGCCAATGAGCAGTTCTTC
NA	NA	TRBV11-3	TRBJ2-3	CASSDRCTDTQYF	TGCGCCAGCAGCGACAGGTGTACAGATACGCAGTATTTT
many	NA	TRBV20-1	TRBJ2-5	CSARDVWYQETQYF	TGCAGTGCTAGAGATGTGTGGTACCAAGAGACCCAGTACTTC
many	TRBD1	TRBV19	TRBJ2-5	CATTGQGAQETQYF	TGTGCCACCACAGGACAGGGGGCCCAAGAGACCCAGTACTTC
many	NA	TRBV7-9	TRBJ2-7	CASSLGLSNEQYF	TGTGCCAGCAGCTTAGGACTCTCCAACGAGCAGTACTTC
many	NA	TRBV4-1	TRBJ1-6	CASSQRYDSPLHF	TGCGCCAGCAGCCAACGTTATGATTCACCCCTCCACTTT
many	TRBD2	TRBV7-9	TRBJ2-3	CASSLSGRSTDTQYF	TGTGCCAGCAGCTTAAGCGGGAGGTCCACAGATACGCAGTATTTT
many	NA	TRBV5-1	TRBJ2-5	CASSLSVRETQYF	TGCGCCAGCAGCTTGAGCGTCCGAGAGACCCAGTACTTC
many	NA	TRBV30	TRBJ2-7	CAWNLGTPFYEQYF	TGTGCCTGGAACCTCGGGACACCTTTTTACGAGCAGTACTTC